This T cell receptor beta chain was captured by sequencing in a study of T cell responses to AZD1222 COVID-19 vaccine. Notes on this clone: Its antigen is undetermined.

Study-wide results and limits: When two AZD1222 doses had been given, Spike-specific TCR breadth and depth rose. Most donors were white British and more were female, and clonal diversity was possibly underestimated.

The assay was immunoSEQ multiplex PCR, and TCRdb's table has in-frame clones only and misses some. The table shows roughly 190,000 clones, with over 85% occurring only once. This CDR3 has 13 amino acids. Trimming stripped 5 bases from V and 2 bases from J, with 10 bases between. Germline-derived CDR1 and CDR2 are SGHAT and FQDESV (reference sequence). The sequence was collected from an adult in good health. The chain uses TRBV11-1 and TRBJ2-7; D is unresolved. Sequenced here: peripheral blood, sampled on day 0 of AZD1222 vaccination. This chain's CDR3 is CASSQVIPYEQYF. The CDR3 DNA reads as TGTGCCAGCAGCCAGGTCATCCCCTACGAGCAGTACTTC.